A selection of T cell receptor beta chains follows, all from one sample in a study of shared clonotypes between healthy human individuals. Using immunoSEQ multiplex PCR, the repertoire was profiled, and TCRdb retains in-frame clones only, with some absent. The sample holds roughly 500,000 clones; roughly 95% are singletons and the top ten take nearly 0.065%. What was sequenced was naive CD4+ T cells sorted from blood. The receptors were gathered from a woman in her 30s in good health. CDR3s include the opening cysteine and the closing phenylalanine or tryptophan. Each record gives: CDR3 DNA, CDR3 protein, D gene, clone size, V gene, J gene. A D gene is named only where the DNA matches it firmly. For some rows the clone size is stated as once, few or many, or as a class when expanded; others skip it.

TGTGCCTCCTCCCGGGGACTAGTGGACACCGGGGAGCTGTTTTTT	CASSRGLVDTGELFF	TRBD2	-	TRBV28	TRBJ2-2
TGTGCCAGCAGCTTCCGGACTAGCAAGAGCACCGGGGAGCTGTTTTTT	CASSFRTSKSTGELFF	TRBD2	-	TRBV11-2	TRBJ2-2
TGTGCCAGCAGTCCTCGGACAGGGAACTATGGCTACACCTTC	CASSPRTGNYGYTF	TRBD1	-	TRBV2	TRBJ1-2
TGCAGCGTTACTAGCGGGATAGGGTATGAGCAGTTCTTC	CSVTSGIGYEQFF	TRBD2	once	TRBV29-1	TRBJ2-1
TGTGCCAGCAGGCCGGGACTAGCGGGAGGGCGGATCGGGGAGCTGTTTTTT	CASRPGLAGGRIGELFF	TRBD2	-	TRBV27	TRBJ2-2
TGTGCCAGCAGCTTGGGGGACAGGGATGAGGATGAGCAGTTCTTC	CASSLGDRDEDEQFF	TRBD1	-	TRBV7-9	TRBJ2-1
TGTGCCAGTAGTACCTACAGCTCCGGTGAAAAACTGTTTTTT	CASSTYSSGEKLFF	-	-	TRBV19	TRBJ1-4
TGTGCCAGCAGCCACGTTGTGGGTCGAAATGGGGCCAACGTCCTGACTTTC	CASSHVVGRNGANVLTF	-	-	TRBV7-9	TRBJ2-6
TGTGCCAGCAGTGAGCAGGGGCAGTTCGGGGGCTACACCTTC	CASSEQGQFGGYTF	-	-	TRBV2	TRBJ1-2
TGTGCCAGCAGCAAAGCTTCCCCCAACCTGGAACACGAGCAGTACTTC	CASSKASPNLEHEQYF	-	-	TRBV21-1	TRBJ2-7
TGTGCCAGCAGCTTGAGTCGCTCTGGGGCCAACGTCCTGACTTTC	CASSLSRSGANVLTF	-	-	TRBV7-2	TRBJ2-6
TGTGCCAGCAGCCGGACAGGGTTTAAGCAGTTCTTC	CASSRTGFKQFF	TRBD1	-	TRBV28	TRBJ2-1
TGTGCCAGCCGACAGGGCCAAGAGACCCAGTACTTC	CASRQGQETQYF	TRBD1	-	TRBV28	TRBJ2-5
TGTGCCAGCAGCTTTGTCGGTGGGGGGCTGTTTTTT	CASSFVGGGLFF	-	once	TRBV7-9	TRBJ2-2
TGTGCCAGCAGTTTAGTGGGAGGACCCGGGGAGCTGTTTTTT	CASSLVGGPGELFF	-	-	TRBV28	TRBJ2-2
TGTGCCAGCAGTTTACCGCGCGGGGGCTACTACGAGCAGTACTTC	CASSLPRGGYYEQYF	-	-	TRBV27	TRBJ2-7
TGTGCCAGCACTTCGACGGAATTCTACGAGCAGTACTTC	CASTSTEFYEQYF	-	-	TRBV6-1	TRBJ2-7
TGTGCCAGCAGTAATACAGGGGATAGCACAGATACGCAGTATTTT	CASSNTGDSTDTQYF	TRBD1	-	TRBV25-1	TRBJ2-3
TGTGCCAGCAGTCCAAGGGGAGATATGAACACTGAAGCTTTCTTT	CASSPRGDMNTEAFF	-	-	TRBV4-2	TRBJ1-1
TGTGCCAGCAGTTTAAAGAACCACCAAAGCTATAGCAATCAGCCCCAGCATTTT	CASSLKNHQSYSNQPQHF	-	-	TRBV28	TRBJ1-5
TGTGCCAGCAACCGCGGTGGGACAGGGGGAGGGACGAACACCGGGGAGCTGTTTTTT	CASNRGGTGGGTNTGELFF	TRBD1	-	TRBV5-4	TRBJ2-2
TGCGCCAGCAGCGTTCTAGGATTTCACGAGCAGTACTTC	CASSVLGFHEQYF	-	-	TRBV5-1	TRBJ2-7
TGTGCCAGTAGTATTAAAATTCCCGGGACTAGCGGGAGGAGGAGCTCCTACGAGCAGTACTTC	CASSIKIPGTSGRRSSYEQYF	TRBD2	-	TRBV19	TRBJ2-7
TGTGCCAGCAGCTTAGTGCAGGGCGGCACTGAAGCTTTCTTT	CASSLVQGGTEAFF	-	once	TRBV7-8	TRBJ1-1
TGTGCCAGCAGCTTAGCCCGATACGAGCAGTACTTC	CASSLARYEQYF	-	-	TRBV7-8	TRBJ2-7
TGCAGCGTAAGAGTCGCATTTCTCCACAATGAGCAGTTCTTC	CSVRVAFLHNEQFF	-	-	TRBV29-1	TRBJ2-1
TGTGCCAGCAGTGAACGTCTAGCACAGAACACTGAAGCTTTCTTT	CASSERLAQNTEAFF	-	-	TRBV2	TRBJ1-1
TGTGCCAGCAGCCTCAGCCCCTCATACGAGCAGTACTTC	CASSLSPSYEQYF	-	-	TRBV7-9	TRBJ2-7
TGCGCCAGCAGCTTAACGACAGATACGCAGTATTTT	CASSLTTDTQYF	-	-	TRBV5-1	TRBJ2-3
TGTGCCAGCAGCTGGACAGGGACGCTTGGCTACACCTTC	CASSWTGTLGYTF	TRBD1	-	TRBV7-2	TRBJ1-2
TGTGCCAGCAGTCCGATGGGCCGGCAGCTCGAGCAGTACTTC	CASSPMGRQLEQYF	-	-	TRBV27	TRBJ2-7
TGTGCCAGTAGCCCTGGGACAGCCCCATCCGAGCAGTACTTC	CASSPGTAPSEQYF	TRBD1	-	TRBV19	TRBJ2-7
TGCAGTGCTAGAAGGGGGGAAGGGCAGTACTTC	CSARRGEGQYF	-	-	TRBV20-1	TRBJ2-7
TGCGCCAGCAGCTTGGATGGACAGGGGAAAGCCAATGAGCAGTTCTTC	CASSLDGQGKANEQFF	TRBD1	-	TRBV5-1	TRBJ2-1
TGTGCCAGCAGTGAAATGGGGGATCAGGTCTATGGCTACACCTTC	CASSEMGDQVYGYTF	-	-	TRBV6-1	TRBJ1-2
TGTGCCAGCAAAAAACGGGAAGTCACCGGGGAGCTGTTTTTT	CASKKREVTGELFF	-	-	TRBV14	TRBJ2-2
TGTGCCAGCAGCTGGGCAGGGTTAAACGAGCAGTACTTC	CASSWAGLNEQYF	-	-	TRBV7-9	TRBJ2-7
TGTGCCAGCAGAAACCAGGGGAAAATGAACGTCCCTCAGCCCCAGCATTTT	CASRNQGKMNVPQPQHF	-	-	TRBV28	TRBJ1-5
TGTGCCAGCAGCGCCGGGACAACGCGCACAGATACGCAGTATTTT	CASSAGTTRTDTQYF	-	-	TRBV5-4	TRBJ2-3
TGTGCCAGCAGCCCCGATGATTACGAGCAGTACTTC	CASSPDDYEQYF	-	-	TRBV2	TRBJ2-7